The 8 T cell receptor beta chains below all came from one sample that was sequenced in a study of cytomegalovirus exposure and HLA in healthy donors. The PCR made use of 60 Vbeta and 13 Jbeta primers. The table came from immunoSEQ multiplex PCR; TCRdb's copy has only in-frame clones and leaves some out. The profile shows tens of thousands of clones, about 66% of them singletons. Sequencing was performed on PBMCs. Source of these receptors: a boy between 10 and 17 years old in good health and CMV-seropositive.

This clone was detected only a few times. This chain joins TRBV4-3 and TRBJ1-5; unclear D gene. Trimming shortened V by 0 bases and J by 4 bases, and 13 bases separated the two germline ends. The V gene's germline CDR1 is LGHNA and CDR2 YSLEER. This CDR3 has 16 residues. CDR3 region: CASSQDTGTSNQPQHF. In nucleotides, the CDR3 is TGCGCCAGCAGCCAAGATACGGGAACTTCTAATCAGCCCCAGCATTTT.

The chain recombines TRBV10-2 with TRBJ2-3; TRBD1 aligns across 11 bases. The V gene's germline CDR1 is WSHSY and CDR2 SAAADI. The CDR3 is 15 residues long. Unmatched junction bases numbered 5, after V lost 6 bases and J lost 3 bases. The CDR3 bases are TGCGCCAGCAGCCCTCGGGACAGGGGGACAGATACGCAGTATTTT. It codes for CASSPRDRGTDTQYF.

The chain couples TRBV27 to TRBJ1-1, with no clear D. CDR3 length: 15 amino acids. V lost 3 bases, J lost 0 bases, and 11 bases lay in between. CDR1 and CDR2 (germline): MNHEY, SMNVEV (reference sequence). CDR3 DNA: TGTGCCAGCAGTTTCTTGACACCAATGAACACTGAAGCTTTCTTT. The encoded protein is CASSFLTPMNTEAFF.

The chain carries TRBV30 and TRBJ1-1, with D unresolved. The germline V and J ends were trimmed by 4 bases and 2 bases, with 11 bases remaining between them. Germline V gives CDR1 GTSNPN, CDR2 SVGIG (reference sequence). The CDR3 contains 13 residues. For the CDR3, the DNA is TGTGCCTGGAACCGGCGGCTCAACACTGAAGCTTTCTTT. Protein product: CAWNRRLNTEAFF.

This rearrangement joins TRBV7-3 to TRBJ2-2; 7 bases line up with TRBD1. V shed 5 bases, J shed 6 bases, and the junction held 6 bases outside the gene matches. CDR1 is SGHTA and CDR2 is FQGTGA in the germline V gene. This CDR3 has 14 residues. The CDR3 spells CASSPGTAAGELFF. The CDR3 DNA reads TGTGCCAGCAGCCCCGGGACAGCGGCCGGGGAGCTGTTTTTT. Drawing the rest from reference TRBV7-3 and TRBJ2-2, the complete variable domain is GAGVSQTPSNKVTEKGKYVELRCDPISGHTALYWYRQSLGQGPEFLIYFQGTGAADDSGLPNDRFFAVRPEGSVSTLKIQRTERGDSAVYLCASSPGTAAGELFFGEGSRLTVL.

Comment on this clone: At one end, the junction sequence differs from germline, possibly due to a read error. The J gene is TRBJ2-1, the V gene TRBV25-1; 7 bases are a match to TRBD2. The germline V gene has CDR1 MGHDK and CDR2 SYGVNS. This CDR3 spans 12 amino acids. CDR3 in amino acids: CASSESGGSGVF. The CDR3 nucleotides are TGTGCCAGCAGTGAGTCGGGGGGATCTGGGGTCTTC.

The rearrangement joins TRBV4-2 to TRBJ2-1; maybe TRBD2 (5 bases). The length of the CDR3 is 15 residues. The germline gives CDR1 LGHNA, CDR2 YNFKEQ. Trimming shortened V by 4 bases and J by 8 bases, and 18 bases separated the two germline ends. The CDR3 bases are TGTGCCAGCAGCCGAGGAGACGAGCGGTCCGATGAGCAGTTCTTC. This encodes CASSRGDERSDEQFF.

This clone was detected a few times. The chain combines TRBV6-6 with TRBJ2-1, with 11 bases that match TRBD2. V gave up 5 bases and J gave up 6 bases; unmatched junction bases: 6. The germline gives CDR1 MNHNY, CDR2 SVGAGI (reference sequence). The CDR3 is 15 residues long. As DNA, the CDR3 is TGTGCCAGCAGTGCGACTAGCGGGGCCCCCAATGAGCAGTTCTTC. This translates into CASSATSGAPNEQFF.